This TCR beta chain originates from a study of blood T cell repertoires in COVID-19. On the study more broadly: Material from acute and convalescent COVID-19 was sourced from the United States, Italy and Spain. From T cells, B-cell-depleted T cells, or PBMCs came the material, which was cDNA or gDNA.

As originally analysed: Amplification of reference gene primers was used by the study to estimate nucleated cell counts. Profiled with immunoSEQ multiplex PCR; TCRdb holds only in-frame clones, not every one. V, J and clone size were drawn from that table, and D and trimming were deduced from the DNA. Here the sample spans approximately 26,000 clones, 85% to 95% being singletons. This receptor was identified in a human donor in a cohort sampled during active COVID-19. The sequenced sample consisted of peripheral blood.

The CDR3 protein is CASSLQGYYEQYF. The CDR3 DNA follows: TGTGCCAGCAGTTTACAGGGATACTACGAGCAGTACTTC. This chain joins TRBV12-3 or TRBV12-4 and TRBJ2-7, with TRBD1 as a possible D gene (5 bases). Trimming stripped 2 bases from V and 3 bases from J, with 8 bases between. The CDR3 sequence is 13 residues long.